This entry features one T cell receptor (beta chain) sequence. The CDR3 has 15 residues. J was trimmed by 4 bases and V by 6 bases; bases with no gene match: 7. Germline lookup yields CDR1 SQVTM and CDR2 ANQGSEA. This sample stems from a study of OX40 agonist ivuxolimab in advanced cancers. Whole-study context: Patients in the trial were receiving intravenous ivuxolimab every 2 weeks, at doses of 0.01 to 10 mg/kg.

Libraries were prepared by immunoSEQ multiplex PCR; TCRdb keeps only in-frame clonotypes and omits some of them. This table holds approximately 50,000 clones, around 80% found once. The sequencing here drew on CD4+ or CD8+ T cells sorted from blood, taken in a trial of the OX40 agonist ivuxolimab. This receptor was obtained from an adult with an advanced solid tumor such as melanoma, head and neck, liver or kidney cancer. The gene calls are TRBV29-1 and TRBJ2-7, with 15 bases matching TRBD2. The CDR3 DNA is TGCAGCGTCTTGGGACTAGCGGGGGGTACTTACGAGCAGTACTTC. Its protein is CSVLGLAGGTYEQYF.